Listed below are T cell receptor beta chains from one sample, sequenced in a study of T cell responses to AZD1222 COVID-19 vaccine. Sequenced by immunoSEQ multiplex PCR; TCRdb stores in-frame clones only, minus some. The sample records some 160,000 clones, 75% to 95% being singletons. The sample was peripheral blood, taken on day 0 of AZD1222 vaccination. These receptors came from an adult in good health. The CDR3 runs from the conserved cysteine through the conserved F or W. A D gene is named only where the DNA matches it firmly. Part of the rows lack a size; the others show once, few, many or a class for expanded clones.

CDR3 DNA: TGCGCCAGCAGCATCACCGGGACCCCTAATGAAAAACTGTTTTTT; CDR3 protein: CASSITGTPNEKLFF; V gene: TRBV5-1; J gene: TRBJ1-4; D gene: .; clone size: .
CDR3 DNA: TGTGCCAGCAGCTCACCCGCACCCGCGAGAGAGACCCAGTACTTC; CDR3 protein: CASSSPAPARETQYF; V gene: TRBV11-2; J gene: TRBJ2-5; D gene: .; clone size: .
CDR3 DNA: TGCGCCAGCAGCCACCACCGATTACCCAGCACGCAGTATTTT; CDR3 protein: CASSHHRLPSTQYF; V gene: TRBV4-1; J gene: TRBJ2-3; D gene: .; clone size: .
CDR3 DNA: TGTGCCAGCAGCCGCGGCGGCGGGATCGATGAGCAGTTCTTC; CDR3 protein: CASSRGGGIDEQFF; V gene: TRBV3-1/TRBV3-2; J gene: TRBJ2-1; D gene: .; clone size: .
CDR3 DNA: TGTGCCAGCGCCCCGATAAATGAAAAACTGTTTTTT; CDR3 protein: CASAPINEKLFF; V gene: TRBV4-2; J gene: TRBJ1-4; D gene: .; clone size: once
CDR3 DNA: TGTGCCAGTAGTGGCGGCGGGACAGGGGGCTCGTATGGCTACACCTTC; CDR3 protein: CASSGGGTGGSYGYTF; V gene: TRBV19; J gene: TRBJ1-2; D gene: TRBD1; clone size: .
CDR3 DNA: TGTGCCATCAGTGTGGAAGGTCTCGTCTACGAGCAGTACTTC; CDR3 protein: CAISVEGLVYEQYF; V gene: TRBV10-3; J gene: TRBJ2-7; D gene: .; clone size: .
CDR3 DNA: TGTGCCAGCTCACCGGGATCGGGGGAGCGAGTCTACGAGCAGTACTTC; CDR3 protein: CASSPGSGERVYEQYF; V gene: TRBV18; J gene: TRBJ2-7; D gene: .; clone size: .
CDR3 DNA: TGTGCCAGCAGCATCTCGGTAGGCGCTGAAGCTTTCTTT; CDR3 protein: CASSISVGAEAFF; V gene: TRBV3-1/TRBV3-2; J gene: TRBJ1-1; D gene: .; clone size: .
CDR3 DNA: TGTGCCAGCAGCCAAGATTGCAAGCGGGAGGGCCCGTGTACAGATACGCAGTATTTT; CDR3 protein: CASSQDCKREGPCTDTQYF; V gene: TRBV14; J gene: TRBJ2-3; D gene: TRBD2; clone size: .
CDR3 DNA: TGCAGCGTTGATGGTCAGATAACGAGCTCCTACAATGAGCAGTTCTTC; CDR3 protein: CSVDGQITSSYNEQFF; V gene: TRBV29-1; J gene: TRBJ2-1; D gene: .; clone size: .
CDR3 DNA: TGTGCCAGCAGCTTGGGAGACAGGGAAGGCACTGAAGCTTTCTTT; CDR3 protein: CASSLGDREGTEAFF; V gene: TRBV5-5; J gene: TRBJ1-1; D gene: TRBD1; clone size: .
CDR3 DNA: TGTGCCAGCAGCCCCATTCCTAACTATGGCTACACCTTC; CDR3 protein: CASSPIPNYGYTF; V gene: TRBV3-1/TRBV3-2; J gene: TRBJ1-2; D gene: .; clone size: .
CDR3 DNA: TGTGCCAGCAGCTCGGCCAGAAAGAATGGCTACACCTTC; CDR3 protein: CASSSARKNGYTF; V gene: TRBV7-2; J gene: TRBJ1-2; D gene: .; clone size: once
CDR3 DNA: TGCGCCAGCAGCCAAGGGCCCCTCAGGAGCACTGAAGCTTTCTTT; CDR3 protein: CASSQGPLRSTEAFF; V gene: TRBV4-1; J gene: TRBJ1-1; D gene: .; clone size: .
CDR3 DNA: TGCGCCAGCAGCTTTGACGAGGGGTCAGATACGCAGTATTTT; CDR3 protein: CASSFDEGSDTQYF; V gene: TRBV5-1; J gene: TRBJ2-3; D gene: .; clone size: .
CDR3 DNA: TGTGCCAGCAGCCCCCTCCGAAGACAGGGAGTTAGAAGCAATCAGCCCCAGCATTTT; CDR3 protein: CASSPLRRQGVRSNQPQHF; V gene: TRBV3-1/TRBV3-2; J gene: TRBJ1-5; D gene: TRBD1; clone size: .
CDR3 DNA: TGTGCCAGCAGCCCCGGGACAGGGAATAATGAGCAGTTCTTC; CDR3 protein: CASSPGTGNNEQFF; V gene: TRBV11-3; J gene: TRBJ2-1; D gene: TRBD1; clone size: .
CDR3 DNA: TGTGCCAGCAGCTTGGCCAGCTATGGCTACACCTTC; CDR3 protein: CASSLASYGYTF; V gene: TRBV5-8; J gene: TRBJ1-2; D gene: .; clone size: .
CDR3 DNA: TGTGCCAGCAGCTTGGGACGTATGGAGGGTGGCTACACCTTC; CDR3 protein: CASSLGRMEGGYTF; V gene: TRBV5-6; J gene: TRBJ1-2; D gene: .; clone size: .
CDR3 DNA: TGTGCCAGCAGCTTAGAGGGAGGGCCGTACGAGCAGTACTTC; CDR3 protein: CASSLEGGPYEQYF; V gene: TRBV7-2; J gene: TRBJ2-7; D gene: TRBD2; clone size: .
CDR3 DNA: TGTGCCAGCAGCCTCCCAGGGATAGGCTACACCTTC; CDR3 protein: CASSLPGIGYTF; V gene: TRBV3-1/TRBV3-2; J gene: TRBJ1-2; D gene: .; clone size: .
CDR3 DNA: TGTGCCAGCTCCCAAGGAAGCTACGAGCAGTACTTC; CDR3 protein: CASSQGSYEQYF; V gene: TRBV18; J gene: TRBJ2-7; D gene: .; clone size: .
CDR3 DNA: TGTGCCAGCAGCCCCACCGGGGAGGGGTTAGATACGCAGTATTTT; CDR3 protein: CASSPTGEGLDTQYF; V gene: TRBV7-9; J gene: TRBJ2-3; D gene: TRBD2; clone size: .
CDR3 DNA: TGTGCCTGGAGTGCCGGACAGAGCTACGAGCAGTACTTC; CDR3 protein: CAWSAGQSYEQYF; V gene: TRBV30; J gene: TRBJ2-7; D gene: .; clone size: .
CDR3 DNA: TGTGCCAGCAGTTACTCGAGGGGCAATCAGCCCCAGCATTTT; CDR3 protein: CASSYSRGNQPQHF; V gene: TRBV6-5; J gene: TRBJ1-5; D gene: .; clone size: .
CDR3 DNA: TGTGCCAGCAGTTACTCGGACAGGACAACGGGAAACACCATATATTTT; CDR3 protein: CASSYSDRTTGNTIYF; V gene: TRBV6-5; J gene: TRBJ1-3; D gene: TRBD1; clone size: few
CDR3 DNA: TGTGCCAGCAGCCAAGGGGGGACCCCTTATAGCAATCAGCCCCAGCATTTT; CDR3 protein: CASSQGGTPYSNQPQHF; V gene: TRBV4-2; J gene: TRBJ1-5; D gene: .; clone size: .
CDR3 DNA: TGTGCCACCACCGAGACAGTGGAGGTCTCTGGGGCCAACGTCCTGACTTTC; CDR3 protein: CATTETVEVSGANVLTF; V gene: TRBV24-1; J gene: TRBJ2-6; D gene: .; clone size: .
CDR3 DNA: TGTGCCAGCAGTCCACGGGGGTATAATTCACCCCTCCACTTT; CDR3 protein: CASSPRGYNSPLHF; V gene: TRBV7-2; J gene: TRBJ1-6; D gene: .; clone size: .
CDR3 DNA: TGTGCCTGGAGTCTAGGGGGAGGGTCCTACGAGCAGTACTTC; CDR3 protein: CAWSLGGGSYEQYF; V gene: TRBV30; J gene: TRBJ2-7; D gene: .; clone size: .
CDR3 DNA: TGTGCCAGCTCACCAAGACTAGCGGGAGACCATGAGCAGTTCTTC; CDR3 protein: CASSPRLAGDHEQFF; V gene: TRBV18; J gene: TRBJ2-1; D gene: TRBD2; clone size: .
CDR3 DNA: TGCGCCAGCAGCTTACGGGGTGGCACTGAAGCTTTCTTT; CDR3 protein: CASSLRGGTEAFF; V gene: TRBV5-1; J gene: TRBJ1-1; D gene: .; clone size: .
CDR3 DNA: TGTGCCACCAGTGATTTTGGGAGTCAGCCCCAGCATTTT; CDR3 protein: CATSDFGSQPQHF; V gene: TRBV24-1; J gene: TRBJ1-5; D gene: .; clone size: .
CDR3 DNA: TGTGCCAGCAGCTACTCCCCCTACGGGGACGGCTACACCTTC; CDR3 protein: CASSYSPYGDGYTF; V gene: TRBV7-3; J gene: TRBJ1-2; D gene: .; clone size: few
CDR3 DNA: TGTGCCAGCAGCTTATCCCCGGGAGGGGAGCAGTACTTC; CDR3 protein: CASSLSPGGEQYF; V gene: TRBV7-3; J gene: TRBJ2-7; D gene: TRBD2; clone size: once
CDR3 DNA: TGTGCCAGCAGCTTAGATCCAGGGAGCTACGAGCAGTACTTC; CDR3 protein: CASSLDPGSYEQYF; V gene: TRBV7-2; J gene: TRBJ2-7; D gene: .; clone size: .
CDR3 DNA: TGTGCCAGCAGCTTACTGACCTACGAGCAGTACTTC; CDR3 protein: CASSLLTYEQYF; V gene: TRBV7-8; J gene: TRBJ2-7; D gene: .; clone size: once
CDR3 DNA: TGTGCCAGCAGCCTCTCGGGCGGAGGCACTGAAGCTTTCTTT; CDR3 protein: CASSLSGGGTEAFF; V gene: TRBV14; J gene: TRBJ1-1; D gene: .; clone size: .
CDR3 DNA: TGTGCCAGCAGTTTCGACGGACAGAGAACTATCTATGGCTACACCTTC; CDR3 protein: CASSFDGQRTIYGYTF; V gene: TRBV28; J gene: TRBJ1-2; D gene: .; clone size: .
CDR3 DNA: TGTGCCAGCAGTTTCCAGGGGAGTAGAGACACCATATATTTT; CDR3 protein: CASSFQGSRDTIYF; V gene: TRBV28; J gene: TRBJ1-3; D gene: .; clone size: .
CDR3 DNA: TGTGCCATCAGAGCGACAGGGGACAACTATGGCTACACCTTC; CDR3 protein: CAIRATGDNYGYTF; V gene: TRBV10-3; J gene: TRBJ1-2; D gene: TRBD1; clone size: .
CDR3 DNA: TGCAGTGCTCTCGACGATTCGGCGCAGTATTTT; CDR3 protein: CSALDDSAQYF; V gene: TRBV20-1; J gene: TRBJ2-3; D gene: .; clone size: .
CDR3 DNA: TGTGCCAGCAGCTTAAGTCTCAGGACCGTCCAAGAGACCCAGTACTTC; CDR3 protein: CASSLSLRTVQETQYF; V gene: TRBV7-3; J gene: TRBJ2-5; D gene: .; clone size: .
CDR3 DNA: TGTGCCACCAGTGATCACTTATACGAGCAGTACTTC; CDR3 protein: CATSDHLYEQYF; V gene: TRBV24-1; J gene: TRBJ2-7; D gene: .; clone size: .
CDR3 DNA: TGCGCCAGCAGCTTAGCACTAAGCGGGAGCTCCTACGAGCAGTACTTC; CDR3 protein: CASSLALSGSSYEQYF; V gene: TRBV5-1; J gene: TRBJ2-7; D gene: TRBD2; clone size: few
CDR3 DNA: TGCAGCGTTGAAATGGGGACAGGGGGACTCGAGCAGTACTTC; CDR3 protein: CSVEMGTGGLEQYF; V gene: TRBV29-1; J gene: TRBJ2-7; D gene: TRBD1; clone size: .
CDR3 DNA: TGTGCCAGCTCACCGAAGGAGGGCAATCAGCCCCAGCATTTT; CDR3 protein: CASSPKEGNQPQHF; V gene: TRBV18; J gene: TRBJ1-5; D gene: .; clone size: .
CDR3 DNA: TGTGCCAGCAGTTTGGGGGCTGACTCATACTACGAGCAGTACTTC; CDR3 protein: CASSLGADSYYEQYF; V gene: TRBV28; J gene: TRBJ2-7; D gene: .; clone size: .
CDR3 DNA: TGTGCCAGCAGCTCCCCCTTTACTAGCGGGAGAACCCCCTACGAGCAGTACTTC; CDR3 protein: CASSSPFTSGRTPYEQYF; V gene: TRBV11-2; J gene: TRBJ2-7; D gene: TRBD2; clone size: .
CDR3 DNA: TGTGCCAGCGTGGGAGCGAGCGGGAGTGGGACCGGGGAGCTGTTTTTT; CDR3 protein: CASVGASGSGTGELFF; V gene: TRBV7-9; J gene: TRBJ2-2; D gene: TRBD2; clone size: .
CDR3 DNA: TGTGCCAGCAGTACTCCCGGGACTCACAATCAGCCCCAGCATTTT; CDR3 protein: CASSTPGTHNQPQHF; V gene: TRBV6-1; J gene: TRBJ1-5; D gene: .; clone size: .
CDR3 DNA: TGTGCCAGCAGCGCACAGCCCAGCTCCTACAATGAGCAGTTCTTC; CDR3 protein: CASSAQPSSYNEQFF; V gene: TRBV7-3; J gene: TRBJ2-1; D gene: .; clone size: .
CDR3 DNA: TGTGCCAGCAGCCGGACCGGAAACACCATATATTTT; CDR3 protein: CASSRTGNTIYF; V gene: TRBV5-5; J gene: TRBJ1-3; D gene: .; clone size: few
CDR3 DNA: TGTGCCACCAGCAGACTACAGGGTGCGGGGGAGCAGTTCTTC; CDR3 protein: CATSRLQGAGEQFF; V gene: TRBV15; J gene: TRBJ2-1; D gene: .; clone size: .
CDR3 DNA: TGTGCCAGCAGCCCCCCGGGAAAAGAGACCCAGTACTTC; CDR3 protein: CASSPPGKETQYF; V gene: TRBV11-2; J gene: TRBJ2-5; D gene: .; clone size: .
CDR3 DNA: TGTGCCAGCATGGGCGGGACCTCCTACGAGCAGTACTTC; CDR3 protein: CASMGGTSYEQYF; V gene: TRBV2; J gene: TRBJ2-7; D gene: .; clone size: .
CDR3 DNA: TGTGCCAGCAGCCATGCCTACGAGCAGTACTTC; CDR3 protein: CASSHAYEQYF; V gene: TRBV12-3/TRBV12-4; J gene: TRBJ2-7; D gene: .; clone size: .